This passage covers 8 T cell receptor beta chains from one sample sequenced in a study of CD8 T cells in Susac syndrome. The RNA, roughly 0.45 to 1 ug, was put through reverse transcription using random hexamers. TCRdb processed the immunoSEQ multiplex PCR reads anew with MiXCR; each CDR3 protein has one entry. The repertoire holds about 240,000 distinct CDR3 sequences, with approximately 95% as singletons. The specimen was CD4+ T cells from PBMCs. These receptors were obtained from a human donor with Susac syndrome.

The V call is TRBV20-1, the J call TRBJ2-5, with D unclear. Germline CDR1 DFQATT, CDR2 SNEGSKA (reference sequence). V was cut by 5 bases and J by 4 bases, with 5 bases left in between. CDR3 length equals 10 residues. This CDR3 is CSAPRETQYF. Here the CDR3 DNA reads TGCAGTGCTCCCCGAGAGACCCAGTACTTC.

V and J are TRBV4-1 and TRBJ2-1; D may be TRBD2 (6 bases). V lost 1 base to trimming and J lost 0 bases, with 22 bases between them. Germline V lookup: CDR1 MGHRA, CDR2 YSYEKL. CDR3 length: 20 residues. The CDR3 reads CASSQGGPSSGLGSYNEQFF. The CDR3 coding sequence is TGCGCCAGCAGCCAAGGCGGGCCCTCCAGCGGGCTGGGCTCCTACAATGAGCAGTTCTTC.

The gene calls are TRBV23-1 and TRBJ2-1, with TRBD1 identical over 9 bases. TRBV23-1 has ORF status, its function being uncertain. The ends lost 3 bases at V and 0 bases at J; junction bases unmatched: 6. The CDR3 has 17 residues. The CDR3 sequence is CASSQAGTGRSYNEQFF. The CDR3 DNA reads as TGCGCCAGCAGTCAGGCCGGGACAGGGCGCTCCTACAATGAGCAGTTCTTC.

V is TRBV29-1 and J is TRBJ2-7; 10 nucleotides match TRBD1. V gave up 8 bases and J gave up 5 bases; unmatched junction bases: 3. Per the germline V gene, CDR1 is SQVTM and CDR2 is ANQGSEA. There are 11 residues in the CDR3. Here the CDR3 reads CSSGQGNEQYF. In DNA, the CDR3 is TGCAGCTCGGGACAGGGGAACGAGCAGTACTTC.

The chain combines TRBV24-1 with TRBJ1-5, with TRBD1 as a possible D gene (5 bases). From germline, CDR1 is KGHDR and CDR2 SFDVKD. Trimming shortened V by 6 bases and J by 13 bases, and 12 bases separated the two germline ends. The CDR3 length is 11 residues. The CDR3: CATSLGDSQHF. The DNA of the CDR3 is TGTGCCACCAGTTTGGGGGACTCGCAGCATTTT.

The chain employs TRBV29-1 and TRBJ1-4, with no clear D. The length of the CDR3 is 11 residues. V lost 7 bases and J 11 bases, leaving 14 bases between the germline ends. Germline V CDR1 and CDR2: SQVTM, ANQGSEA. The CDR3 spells CSGKSDSKLFF. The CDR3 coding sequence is TGCAGCGGGAAGAGTGATTCGAAACTGTTTTTT.

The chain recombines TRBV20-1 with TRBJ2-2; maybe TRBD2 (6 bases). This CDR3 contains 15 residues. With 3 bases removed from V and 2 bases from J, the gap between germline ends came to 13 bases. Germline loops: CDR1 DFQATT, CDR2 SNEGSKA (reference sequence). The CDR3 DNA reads TGCAGTGCTAGCACGGGACTTCCAAACACCGGGGAGCTGTTTTTT. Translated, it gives CSASTGLPNTGELFF.

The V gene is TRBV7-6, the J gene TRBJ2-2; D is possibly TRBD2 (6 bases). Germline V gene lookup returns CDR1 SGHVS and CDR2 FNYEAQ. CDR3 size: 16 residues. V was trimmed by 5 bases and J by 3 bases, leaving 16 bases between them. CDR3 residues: CASSARLDPDTGELFF. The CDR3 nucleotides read TGTGCCAGCAGCGCGCGACTAGATCCGGACACCGGGGAGCTGTTTTTT.